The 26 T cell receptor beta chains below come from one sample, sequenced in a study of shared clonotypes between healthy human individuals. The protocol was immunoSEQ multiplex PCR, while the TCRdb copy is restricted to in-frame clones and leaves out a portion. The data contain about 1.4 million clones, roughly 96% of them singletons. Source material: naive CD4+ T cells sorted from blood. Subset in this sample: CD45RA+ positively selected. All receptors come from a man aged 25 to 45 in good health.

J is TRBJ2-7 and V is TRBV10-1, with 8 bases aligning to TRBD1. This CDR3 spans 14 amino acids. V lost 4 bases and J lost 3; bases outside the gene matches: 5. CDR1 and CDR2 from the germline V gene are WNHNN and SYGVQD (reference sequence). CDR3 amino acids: CASSATGTGYEQYF. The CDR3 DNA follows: TGCGCCAGCAGTGCCACCGGGACAGGCTACGAGCAGTACTTC.

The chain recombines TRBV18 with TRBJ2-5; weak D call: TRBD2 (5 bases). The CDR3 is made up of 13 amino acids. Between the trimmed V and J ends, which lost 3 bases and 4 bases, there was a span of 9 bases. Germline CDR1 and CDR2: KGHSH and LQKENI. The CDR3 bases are TGTGCCAGCTCACCGAACAGCGGAGAGACCCAGTACTTC. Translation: CASSPNSGETQYF.

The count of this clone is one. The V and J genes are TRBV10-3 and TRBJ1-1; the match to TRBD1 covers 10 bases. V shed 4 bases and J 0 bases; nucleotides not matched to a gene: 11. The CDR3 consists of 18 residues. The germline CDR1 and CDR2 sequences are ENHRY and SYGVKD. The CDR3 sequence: CAISGGSRTGGMNTEAFF. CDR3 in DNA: TGTGCCATCAGTGGTGGTTCGAGGACAGGGGGTATGAACACTGAAGCTTTCTTT.

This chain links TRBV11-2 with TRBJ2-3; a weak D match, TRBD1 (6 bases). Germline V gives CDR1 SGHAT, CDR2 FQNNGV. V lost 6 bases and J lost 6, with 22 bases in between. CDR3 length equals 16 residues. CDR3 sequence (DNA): TGTGCCAGCAGACCAACCAGGGGAACCTCTCCGGATACGCAGTATTTT. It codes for CASRPTRGTSPDTQYF.

The CDR3 nucleotides are TGTGCCACTGCTAGCTCTGGGGCCAACGTCCTGACTTTC. Translating it yields CATASSGANVLTF. This chain joins TRBV10-3 and TRBJ2-6; D unresolved. CDR1 ENHRY and CDR2 SYGVKD come from the germline V gene. The CDR3 spans 13 residues. With 10 bases removed from V and 0 bases from J, the gap between germline ends came to 7 bases.

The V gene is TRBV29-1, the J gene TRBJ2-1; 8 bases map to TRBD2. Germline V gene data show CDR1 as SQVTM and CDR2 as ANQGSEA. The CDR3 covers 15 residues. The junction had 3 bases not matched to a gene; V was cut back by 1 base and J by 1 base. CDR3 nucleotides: TGCAGCGTTGAAGGGCGACTAGCGTCCTACAATGAGCAGTTCTTC. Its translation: CSVEGRLASYNEQFF.

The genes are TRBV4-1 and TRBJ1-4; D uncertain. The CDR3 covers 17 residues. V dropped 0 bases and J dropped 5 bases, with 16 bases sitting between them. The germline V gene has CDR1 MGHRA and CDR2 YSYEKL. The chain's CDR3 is CASSQESWTIGNEKLFF. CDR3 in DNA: TGCGCCAGCAGCCAAGAAAGTTGGACGATAGGGAATGAAAAACTGTTTTTT.

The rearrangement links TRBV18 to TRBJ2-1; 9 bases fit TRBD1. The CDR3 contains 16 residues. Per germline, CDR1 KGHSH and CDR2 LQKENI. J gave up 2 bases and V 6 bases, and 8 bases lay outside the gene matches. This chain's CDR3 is CASSTQQGAPYNEQFF. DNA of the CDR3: TGTGCCAGCTCGACACAACAGGGGGCCCCCTACAATGAGCAGTTCTTC.

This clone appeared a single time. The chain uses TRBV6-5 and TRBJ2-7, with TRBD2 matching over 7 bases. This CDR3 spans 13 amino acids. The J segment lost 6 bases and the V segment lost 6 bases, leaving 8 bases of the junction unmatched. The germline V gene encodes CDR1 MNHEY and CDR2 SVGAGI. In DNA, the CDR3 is TGTGCCAGCAGGTCCCAGTGGGAGGGCGAGCAGTACTTC. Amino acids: CASRSQWEGEQYF.

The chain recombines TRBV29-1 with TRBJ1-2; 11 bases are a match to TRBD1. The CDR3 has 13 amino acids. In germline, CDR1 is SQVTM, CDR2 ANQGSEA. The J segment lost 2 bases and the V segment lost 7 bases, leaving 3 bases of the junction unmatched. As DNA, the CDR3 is TGCAGCGGCGGACAGGGGGCAAACTATGGCTACACCTTC. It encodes CSGGQGANYGYTF.

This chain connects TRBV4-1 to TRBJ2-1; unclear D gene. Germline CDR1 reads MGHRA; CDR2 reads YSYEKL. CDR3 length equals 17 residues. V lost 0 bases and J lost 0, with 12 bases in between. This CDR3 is CASSQDRSVTSYNEQFF. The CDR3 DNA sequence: TGCGCCAGCAGCCAAGATCGGTCGGTGACCTCCTACAATGAGCAGTTCTTC.

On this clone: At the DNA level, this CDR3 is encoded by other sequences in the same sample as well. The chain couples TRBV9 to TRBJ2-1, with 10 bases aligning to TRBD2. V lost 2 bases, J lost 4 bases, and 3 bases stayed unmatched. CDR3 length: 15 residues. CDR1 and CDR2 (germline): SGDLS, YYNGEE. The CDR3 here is CASSVVAGGYNEQFF. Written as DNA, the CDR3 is TGTGCCAGCAGCGTGGTAGCGGGAGGTTACAATGAGCAGTTCTTC.

The DNA of the CDR3 is TGTGCCATCAGTGAGGCGGGGGGCGCCGGCAATGAGCAGTTCTTC. The encoded protein is CAISEAGGAGNEQFF. The gene calls are TRBV10-3 and TRBJ2-1; 8 bases align to TRBD2. There are 15 residues in the CDR3. Germline V CDR1 and CDR2: ENHRY, SYGVKD. V trimming: 2 bases; J trimming: 6 bases; junction bases outside the gene matches: 6.

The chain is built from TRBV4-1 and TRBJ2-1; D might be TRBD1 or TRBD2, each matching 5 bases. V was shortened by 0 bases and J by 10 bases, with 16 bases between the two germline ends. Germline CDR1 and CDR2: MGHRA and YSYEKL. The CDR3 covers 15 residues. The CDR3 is CASSQEERGPAEQFF. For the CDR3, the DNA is TGCGCCAGCAGCCAAGAGGAGAGGGGCCCGGCGGAGCAGTTCTTC.

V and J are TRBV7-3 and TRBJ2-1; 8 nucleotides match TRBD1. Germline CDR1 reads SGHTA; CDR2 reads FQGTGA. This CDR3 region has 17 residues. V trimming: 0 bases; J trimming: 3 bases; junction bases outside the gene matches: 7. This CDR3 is CASSLTVRRGHYNEQFF. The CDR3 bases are TGTGCCAGCAGCTTAACCGTTCGCAGGGGGCACTACAATGAGCAGTTCTTC.

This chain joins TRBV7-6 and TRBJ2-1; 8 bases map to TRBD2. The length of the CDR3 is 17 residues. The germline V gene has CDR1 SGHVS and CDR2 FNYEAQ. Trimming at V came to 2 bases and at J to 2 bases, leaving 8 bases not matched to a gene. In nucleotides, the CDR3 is TGTGCCAGCAGCTTATCACGGGCGGGAGGCGCCTACAATGAGCAGTTCTTC. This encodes CASSLSRAGGAYNEQFF.

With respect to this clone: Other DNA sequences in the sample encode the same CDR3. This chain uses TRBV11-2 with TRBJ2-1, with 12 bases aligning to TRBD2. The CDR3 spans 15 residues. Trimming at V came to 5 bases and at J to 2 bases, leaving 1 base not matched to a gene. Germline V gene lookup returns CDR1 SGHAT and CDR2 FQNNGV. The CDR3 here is CASSRTSGTYNEQFF. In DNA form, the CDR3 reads TGTGCCAGCAGCCGGACTAGCGGGACCTACAATGAGCAGTTCTTC.

CDR3 sequence reads: CASSSGQGNYGYTF. In DNA form, the CDR3 reads TGTGCCAGCAGCTCCGGACAGGGGAACTATGGCTACACCTTC. The chain uses TRBV11-3 and TRBJ1-2; TRBD1 aligns across 9 bases. J was trimmed by 2 bases and V by 4 bases; bases with no gene match: 2. The CDR3 covers 14 residues. The V gene's germline CDR1 is SGHNT and CDR2 YENEEA.

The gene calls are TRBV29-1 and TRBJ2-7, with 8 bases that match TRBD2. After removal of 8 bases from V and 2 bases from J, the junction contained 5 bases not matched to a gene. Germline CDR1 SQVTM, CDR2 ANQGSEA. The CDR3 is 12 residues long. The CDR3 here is CSPGTRAYEQYF. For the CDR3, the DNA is TGCAGCCCTGGGACTAGAGCCTACGAGCAGTACTTC.

The CDR3 coding sequence is TGTGCCAGCTCACCCGCCCGGAGGGAGACCACCTACGAGCAGTACTTC. Its translation: CASSPARRETTYEQYF. The chain links TRBV18 to TRBJ2-7; TRBD2 might be the D (6 bases). V was trimmed by 3 bases and J by 2 bases, leaving 17 bases between them. The CDR3 runs 16 residues. From germline, CDR1 is KGHSH and CDR2 LQKENI.

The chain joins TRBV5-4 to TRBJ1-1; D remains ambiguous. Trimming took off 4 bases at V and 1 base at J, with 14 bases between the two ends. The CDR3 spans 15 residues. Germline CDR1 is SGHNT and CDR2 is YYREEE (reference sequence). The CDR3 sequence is CASSPATPPNTEAFF. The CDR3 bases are TGTGCCAGCAGCCCGGCGACACCTCCGAACACTGAAGCTTTCTTT.

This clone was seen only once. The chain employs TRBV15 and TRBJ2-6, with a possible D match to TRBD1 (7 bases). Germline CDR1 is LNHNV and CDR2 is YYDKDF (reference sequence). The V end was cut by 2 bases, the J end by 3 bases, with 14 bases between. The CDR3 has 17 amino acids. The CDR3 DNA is TGTGCCACCAGCAGAACGGAGGGGGCATATGGGGCCAACGTCCTGACTTTC. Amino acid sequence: CATSRTEGAYGANVLTF.

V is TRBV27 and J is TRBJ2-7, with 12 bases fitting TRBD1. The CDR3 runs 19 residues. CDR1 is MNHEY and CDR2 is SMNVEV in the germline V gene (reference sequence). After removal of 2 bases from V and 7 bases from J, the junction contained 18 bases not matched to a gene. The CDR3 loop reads CASSLAFGSRDRGPREQYF. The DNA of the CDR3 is TGTGCCAGCAGTTTAGCGTTTGGTTCCCGGGACAGGGGGCCTAGGGAGCAGTACTTC.

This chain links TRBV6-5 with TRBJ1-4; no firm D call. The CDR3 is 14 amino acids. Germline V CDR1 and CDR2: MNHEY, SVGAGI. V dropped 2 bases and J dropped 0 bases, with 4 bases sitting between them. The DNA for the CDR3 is TGTGCCAGCAGTTACGAAGCAACTAATGAAAAACTGTTTTTT. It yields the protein CASSYEATNEKLFF.

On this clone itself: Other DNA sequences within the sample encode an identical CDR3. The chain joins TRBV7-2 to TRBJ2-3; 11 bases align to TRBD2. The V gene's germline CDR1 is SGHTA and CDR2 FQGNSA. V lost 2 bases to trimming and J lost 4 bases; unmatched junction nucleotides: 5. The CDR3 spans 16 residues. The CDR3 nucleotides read TGTGCCAGCAGCTTATTAGCGGGAGGGCCTTCAGATACGCAGTATTTT. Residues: CASSLLAGGPSDTQYF.

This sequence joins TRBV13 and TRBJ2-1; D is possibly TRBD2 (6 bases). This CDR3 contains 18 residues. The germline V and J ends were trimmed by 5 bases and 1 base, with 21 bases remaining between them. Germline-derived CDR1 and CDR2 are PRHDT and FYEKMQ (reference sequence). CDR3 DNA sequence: TGTGCCAGCAGCACCCGTTCGATGTCAGGGAGGTCCTACAATGAGCAGTTCTTC. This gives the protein CASSTRSMSGRSYNEQFF.